The entry below gives a single T cell receptor beta chain sequence along with its context. The antigen remains undetermined. An end of the junction does not agree with germline; a read error may underlie this. Sequencing used immunoSEQ multiplex PCR; TCRdb keeps in-frame clones, though not all of them. The sample has some 96,000 clones; 70% to 90% are singletons. This record comes from a study of radiotherapy plus CTLA-4 blockade in lung cancer. The study's findings and limits: Expansion of tumor-derived TCR clones was observed in blood after radiotherapy plus ipilimumab. Dynamics of early blood T cell clones, together with interferon-beta, were reportedly the best predictors of response.

Germline-derived CDR1 and CDR2 are KGHSH and LQKENI. The CDR3 runs 15 residues. V gene TRBV18 combines with J gene TRBJ1-3; 9 bases are shared with TRBD1. The source is a human donor with non-small cell lung cancer that progressed on radiotherapy plus ipilimumab. The starting material was peripheral blood, obtained from a patient treated with radiotherapy plus ipilimumab. In DNA, the CDR3 is TGTGCCAGCTCCCCACGGACAGGGGTTAGAAACACCATATATTTT. Translation: CASSPRTGVRNTIYF. Combining the CDR3 with reference TRBV18 and TRBJ1-3 gives the whole variable domain NAGVMQNPRHLVRRRGQEARLRCSPMKGHSHVYWYRQLPEEGLKFMVYLQKENIIDESGMPKERFSAEFPKEGPSILRIQQVVRGDSAAYFCASSPRTGVRNTIYFGEGSWLTVV.